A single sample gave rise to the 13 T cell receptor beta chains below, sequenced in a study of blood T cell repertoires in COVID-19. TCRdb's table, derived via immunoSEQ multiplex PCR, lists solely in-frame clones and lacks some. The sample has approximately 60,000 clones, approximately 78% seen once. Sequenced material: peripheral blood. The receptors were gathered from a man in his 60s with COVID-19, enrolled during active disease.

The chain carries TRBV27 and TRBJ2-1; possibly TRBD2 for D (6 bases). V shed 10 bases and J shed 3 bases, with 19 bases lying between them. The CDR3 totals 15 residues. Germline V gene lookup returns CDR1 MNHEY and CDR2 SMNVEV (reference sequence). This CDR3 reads CATQKAAGGYNEQFF. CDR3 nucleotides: TGTGCCACCCAAAAAGCCGCCGGGGGCTACAATGAGCAGTTCTTC.

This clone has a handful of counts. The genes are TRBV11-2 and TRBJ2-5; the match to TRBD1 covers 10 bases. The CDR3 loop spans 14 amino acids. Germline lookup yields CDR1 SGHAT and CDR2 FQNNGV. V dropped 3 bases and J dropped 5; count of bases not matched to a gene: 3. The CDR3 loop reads CASSFSGQGETQYF. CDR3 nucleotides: TGTGCCAGCAGCTTCTCGGGACAGGGGGAGACCCAGTACTTC.

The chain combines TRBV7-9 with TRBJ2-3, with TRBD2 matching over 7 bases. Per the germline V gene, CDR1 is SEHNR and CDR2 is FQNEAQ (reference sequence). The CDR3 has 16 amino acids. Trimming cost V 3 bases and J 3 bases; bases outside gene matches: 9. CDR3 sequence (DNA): TGTGCCAGCAGCTTTCAAAGGGCGGGAGCAACAGATACGCAGTATTTT. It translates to CASSFQRAGATDTQYF.

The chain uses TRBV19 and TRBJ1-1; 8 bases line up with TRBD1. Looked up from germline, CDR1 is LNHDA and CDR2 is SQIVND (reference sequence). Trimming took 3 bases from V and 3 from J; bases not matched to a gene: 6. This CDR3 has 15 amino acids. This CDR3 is CASSIRQGAYTEAFF. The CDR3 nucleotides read TGTGCCAGTAGTATCCGTCAGGGGGCCTACACTGAAGCTTTCTTT.

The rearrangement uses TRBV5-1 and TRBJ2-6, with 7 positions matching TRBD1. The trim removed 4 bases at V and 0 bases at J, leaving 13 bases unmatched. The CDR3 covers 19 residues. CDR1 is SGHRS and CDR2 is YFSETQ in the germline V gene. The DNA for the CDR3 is TGCGCCAGCAGCACCGAGGGGGCCAGGGACAACTCTGGGGCCAACGTCCTGACTTTC. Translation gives CASSTEGARDNSGANVLTF.

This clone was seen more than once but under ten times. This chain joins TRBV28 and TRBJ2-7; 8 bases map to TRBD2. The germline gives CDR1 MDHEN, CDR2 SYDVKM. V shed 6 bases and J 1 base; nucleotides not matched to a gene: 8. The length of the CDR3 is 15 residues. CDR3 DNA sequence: TGTGCCAGCAGCCCCCGGGGGGGTAAGTCCTACGAGCAGTACTTC. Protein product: CASSPRGGKSYEQYF.

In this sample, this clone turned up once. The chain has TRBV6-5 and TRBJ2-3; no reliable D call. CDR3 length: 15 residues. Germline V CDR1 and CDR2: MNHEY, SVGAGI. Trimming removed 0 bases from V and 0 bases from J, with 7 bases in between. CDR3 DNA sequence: TGTGCCAGCAGTTACTCGATGAGTAGCACAGATACGCAGTATTTT. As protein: CASSYSMSSTDTQYF.

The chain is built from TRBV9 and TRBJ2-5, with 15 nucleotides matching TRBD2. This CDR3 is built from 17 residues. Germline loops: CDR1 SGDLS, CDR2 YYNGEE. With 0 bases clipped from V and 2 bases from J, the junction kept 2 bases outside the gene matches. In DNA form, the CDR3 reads TGTGCCAGCAGCGTAGGAGGACTAGCGGGGGGGCAAGAGACCCAGTACTTC. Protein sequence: CASSVGGLAGGQETQYF.

The CDR3 coding sequence is TGTGCCACCAGCAGGTGGGCTGCCTCCTACAATGAGCAGTTCTTC. It specifies CATSRWAASYNEQFF. The chain recombines TRBV15 with TRBJ2-1; D call uncertain. CDR3 length: 15 amino acids. Deletions cut 3 bases from V and 0 bases from J, with 9 bases between. The germline CDR1 and CDR2 sequences are LNHNV and YYDKDF (reference sequence).

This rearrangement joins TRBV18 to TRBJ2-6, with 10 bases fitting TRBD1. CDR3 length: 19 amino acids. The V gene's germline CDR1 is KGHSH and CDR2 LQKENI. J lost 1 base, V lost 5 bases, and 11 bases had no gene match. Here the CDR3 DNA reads TGTGCCAGCTCAACCCCGGGACAGGGGACCCCTTCTGGGGCCAACGTCCTGACTTTC. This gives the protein CASSTPGQGTPSGANVLTF.

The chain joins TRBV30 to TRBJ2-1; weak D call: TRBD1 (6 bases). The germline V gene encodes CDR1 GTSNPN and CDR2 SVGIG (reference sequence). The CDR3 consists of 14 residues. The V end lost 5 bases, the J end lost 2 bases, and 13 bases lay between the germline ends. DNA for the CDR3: TGTGCCTGGGGGAGAGGGGGAACCTACAATGAGCAGTTCTTC. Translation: CAWGRGGTYNEQFF.

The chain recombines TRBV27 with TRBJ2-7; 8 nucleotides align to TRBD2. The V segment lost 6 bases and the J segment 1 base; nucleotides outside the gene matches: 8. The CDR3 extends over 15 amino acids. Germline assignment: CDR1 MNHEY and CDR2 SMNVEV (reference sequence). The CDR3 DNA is TGTGCCAGCAGGTTTTTGGCGGGGGGTTCCTACGAGCAGTACTTC. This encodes CASRFLAGGSYEQYF.

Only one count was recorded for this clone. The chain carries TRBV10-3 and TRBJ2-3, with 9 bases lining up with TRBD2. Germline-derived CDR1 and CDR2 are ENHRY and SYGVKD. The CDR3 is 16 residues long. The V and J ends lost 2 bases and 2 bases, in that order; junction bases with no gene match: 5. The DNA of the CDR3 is TGTGCCATCAGTGAGATTAGCGGGGGCTACACAGATACGCAGTATTTT. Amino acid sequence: CAISEISGGYTDTQYF.